Sequencing of this T cell receptor beta chain was carried out in a study of graft-versus-host responses after intestinal transplantation. For the study at large: Recipients received multivisceral, liver-intestinal, or isolated intestinal transplants. Broader study findings: Detection of GvH clones occurred in recipient marrow, and some had their first appearance in ileum or blood.

Only in-frame clones appear in the TCRdb table, and some are missing; sequencing was by immunoSEQ multiplex PCR. This table has around 120,000 clones, over 80% appearing once. Per the germline V gene, CDR1 is SGHAT and CDR2 is FQNNGV. CDR3 size: 12 residues. V was trimmed by 4 bases and J by 3 bases, leaving 6 bases between them. About this clone itself: Its antigen remains unknown.

The specimen comprised unstimulated CD4+ T cells sorted from spleen or lymph node cells, sampled before intestinal transplant. This chain uses TRBV11-2 with TRBJ1-1; D unclear. The receptor was isolated from a human donor who received an intestinal transplant. CDR3 loop: CASSSLYTEAFF. The CDR3 DNA is TGTGCCAGCAGCTCCCTTTACACTGAAGCTTTCTTT.